The rows below give T cell receptor beta chains drawn from one sample of a study of response to subunit inactivated influenza vaccine. TCRdb analysed the RT-PCR reads with MiXCR anew, one entry per CDR3 protein. The sample has roughly 620,000 distinct CDR3 sequences; over 9% are singletons. These same data were also listed under a study on T cells expressing NK-cell markers.

The sequencing used PBMCs from blood, collected on the day of vaccination. The receptors were sampled from a man aged 50 or older who received an inactivated influenza vaccine. Both conserved end residues are part of each CDR3. The D gene is left open where the match is weak. Size is stated for part of the rows, as once, few or many counts, or as a class when the clone is expanded.

TRBV12-3/TRBV12-4,.,TRBJ1-4,TRBD1,CASSRRDRGRGEKLFF,TGTGCCAGCAGCAGAAGGGACAGGGGGCGAGGGGAAAAACTGTTTTTT
TRBV20-1,.,TRBJ2-2,TRBD2,CSAPTTPGTRWAGELFF,TGCAGTGCTCCCACTACCCCCGGGACTAGGTGGGCCGGGGAGCTGTTTTTT
TRBV7-2,.,TRBJ2-5,.,CASINGGKWETQYF,TGTGCCAGCATCAATGGAGGGAAGTGGGAGACCCAGTACTTC
TRBV20-1,.,TRBJ2-1,.,CSAEGGEPYNEQFF,TGCAGTGCAGAGGGAGGAGAGCCCTACAATGAGCAGTTCTTC
TRBV3-1,few,TRBJ2-5,.,CASSQGSSIQETQYF,TGTGCCAGCAGCCAAGGTAGTTCTATCCAAGAGACCCAGTACTTC
TRBV12-3/TRBV12-4,few,TRBJ2-1,.,CASTGEDGRYEQFF,TGTGCCAGCACCGGGGAAGACGGACGATATGAGCAGTTCTTC
TRBV6-5,.,TRBJ1-6,.,CASSYSFSSYNSPLHF,TGTGCCAGCAGTTACTCCTTTAGCTCCTATAATTCACCCCTCCACTTT
TRBV10-3,few,TRBJ2-3,TRBD2,CATRLAGGSTDTQYF,TGTGCCACTCGGCTAGCGGGGGGGAGCACAGATACGCAGTATTTT
TRBV28,.,TRBJ2-1,.,CASSLNGGLYNEQFF,TGTGCCAGCAGTTTGAACGGAGGCCTTTACAATGAGCAGTTCTTC
TRBV5-6,.,TRBJ2-1,TRBD1,CASSLEGQGIHNEQFF,TGTGCCAGCAGCTTGGAGGGACAGGGAATTCACAATGAGCAGTTCTTC
TRBV12-3/TRBV12-4,many,TRBJ1-5,.,CASSPATGASNQPQHF,TGTGCCAGCAGTCCTGCGACAGGAGCGAGCAATCAGCCCCAGCATTTT
TRBV11-1,few,TRBJ1-1,TRBD1,CASSLGAAGTGENTEAFF,TGTGCCAGCAGCTTAGGGGCGGCCGGGACAGGGGAGAACACTGAAGCTTTCTTT
TRBV28,.,TRBJ2-5,.,CASRPPTGAGETQYF,TGTGCCAGCCGCCCCCCAACAGGGGCGGGGGAGACCCAGTACTTC
TRBV4-3,few,TRBJ2-1,.,CASSQDWTGGYYNEQFF,TGCGCCAGCAGCCAGGACTGGACAGGAGGGTACTACAATGAGCAGTTCTTC
TRBV15,many,TRBJ2-2,.,CATSGGGDGELFF,TGTGCCACCAGCGGTGGAGGCGATGGGGAGCTGTTTTTT
TRBV4-1,few,TRBJ2-5,.,CASSTRRSQETQYF,TGCGCCAGCAGCACCCGCAGGTCGCAAGAGACCCAGTACTTC
TRBV10-3,.,TRBJ2-2,TRBD1,CAISGVGTGVRTGELFF,TGTGCCATCAGTGGCGTTGGGACAGGGGTGCGCACCGGGGAGCTGTTTTTT
TRBV7-9,many,TRBJ2-5,.,CASSHLRSTETQYF,TGTGCCAGCAGCCACCTCAGGTCGACAGAGACCCAGTACTTC
TRBV20-1,.,TRBJ1-1,TRBD1,CSARGDRAHTEAFF,TGCAGTGCTAGAGGGGACAGGGCCCATACTGAAGCTTTCTTT
TRBV15,.,TRBJ2-5,.,CATSKGWETQYF,TGTGCCACCAGCAAGGGTTGGGAGACCCAGTACTTC
TRBV7-9,many,TRBJ2-1,.,CASSPGLPLNEQFF,TGTGCCAGCAGCCCCGGACTCCCCCTTAATGAGCAGTTCTTC
TRBV6-2/TRBV6-3,few,TRBJ2-1,.,CASSARNSLSSYNEQFF,TGTGCCAGCAGTGCACGCAACAGCCTTAGCTCCTACAATGAGCAGTTCTTC
TRBV12-3/TRBV12-4,.,TRBJ2-1,TRBD2,CASFGGSSSYNEQFF,TGTGCCAGTTTCGGGGGGTCGAGCTCCTACAATGAGCAGTTCTTC
TRBV19,few,TRBJ2-5,TRBD2,CASSPTGTSARGETQYF,TGTGCCAGTAGTCCCACCGGGACTAGCGCACGCGGAGAGACCCAGTACTTC
TRBV7-2,.,TRBJ2-2,.,CASSLGSWVGQAGELFF,TGTGCCAGCAGCTTAGGGTCGTGGGTAGGGCAGGCCGGGGAGCTGTTTTTT
TRBV12-3/TRBV12-4,few,TRBJ1-3,.,CASNVAGGSGNTIYF,TGTGCCAGCAATGTCGCGGGGGGATCTGGAAACACCATATATTTT
TRBV6-2/TRBV6-3,many,TRBJ2-2,.,CASSLGSPGELFF,TGTGCCAGCAGTTTAGGTTCTCCCGGGGAGCTGTTTTTT
TRBV2,many,TRBJ2-3,.,CASSVPRAQYF,TGTGCCAGCAGTGTACCTCGGGCGCAGTATTTT
TRBV9,few,TRBJ2-5,TRBD2,CASSESGRSGETQYF,TGTGCCAGCAGCGAGAGCGGGAGGTCCGGAGAGACCCAGTACTTC
TRBV9,many,TRBJ2-2,TRBD1,CASSQGQGTGELFF,TGTGCCAGCAGCCAAGGACAGGGAACCGGGGAGCTGTTTTTT
TRBV6-5,few,TRBJ2-7,TRBD2,CASSYSGLAGSYEQYF,TGTGCCAGCAGTTACTCTGGCCTAGCGGGATCCTACGAGCAGTACTTC
TRBV7-9,.,TRBJ2-1,.,CASSLPDSDVYNEQFF,TGTGCCAGCAGCTTACCCGACTCGGACGTCTACAATGAGCAGTTCTTC
TRBV29-1,.,TRBJ2-3,TRBD1,CSVSGTGSTDTQYF,TGCAGCGTCTCCGGGACAGGAAGCACAGATACGCAGTATTTT
TRBV29-1,few,TRBJ1-6,TRBD1,CSVGRDRDSPLHF,TGCAGCGTAGGCCGGGACAGGGATTCACCCCTCCACTTT
TRBV5-1,few,TRBJ2-6,TRBD1,CASSFYRGRGSGANVLTF,TGCGCCAGCAGCTTCTACAGGGGACGGGGCTCTGGGGCCAACGTCCTGACTTTC
TRBV5-1,many,TRBJ2-7,TRBD1,CASSGRDSIYEQYF,TGCGCCAGCAGCGGCCGGGACAGTATCTACGAGCAGTACTTC
TRBV12-3/TRBV12-4,few,TRBJ1-6,TRBD1,CASSPGGQGGSPLHF,TGTGCCAGCAGTCCAGGGGGACAGGGAGGTTCACCCCTCCACTTT
TRBV10-3,many,TRBJ2-3,TRBD1,CAATTGAGDTQYF,TGTGCCGCTACGACAGGGGCAGGGGATACGCAGTATTTT
TRBV28,few,TRBJ2-7,.,CASSSITGTLLGDEQYF,TGTGCCAGCAGTTCGATTACCGGGACACTGTTAGGGGACGAGCAGTACTTC
TRBV5-1,.,TRBJ2-1,TRBD2,CASSPFSRGGLYNEQFF,TGCGCCAGCAGCCCCTTTTCGCGGGGGGGCCTCTACAATGAGCAGTTCTTC
TRBV11-2,.,TRBJ2-5,TRBD1,CASSLPGQGAQYF,TGTGCCAGCAGCTTACCGGGACAGGGAGCCCAGTACTTC
TRBV5-6,many,TRBJ2-5,.,CASSLLGGRGQETQYF,TGTGCCAGCAGCTTGTTGGGAGGACGGGGGCAAGAGACCCAGTACTTC
TRBV20-1,few,TRBJ1-5,.,CSARDGIQPQHF,TGCAGTGCTAGAGATGGTATCCAGCCCCAGCATTTT
TRBV5-5,few,TRBJ1-1,.,CASTSLGGYGTEAFF,TGTGCCAGCACCTCATTAGGGGGGTATGGTACTGAAGCTTTCTTT
TRBV20-1,.,TRBJ1-1,.,CSARGRGNNMNTEAFF,TGCAGTGCTAGAGGGAGGGGGAATAACATGAACACTGAAGCTTTCTTT
TRBV20-1,few,TRBJ2-2,.,CSASDLAGGLNTGELFF,TGCAGTGCTAGCGACCTAGCTGGGGGGCTGAACACCGGGGAGCTGTTTTTT
TRBV10-2,many,TRBJ1-4,.,CASSESSFYNEKLFF,TGCGCCAGCAGTGAGTCGTCGTTTTATAATGAAAAACTGTTTTTT
TRBV29-1,.,TRBJ2-1,TRBD2,CSVPLAGPSYNEQFF,TGCAGCGTTCCACTAGCGGGACCTTCCTACAATGAGCAGTTCTTC
TRBV18,few,TRBJ2-5,.,CASSPRPGPRETQYF,TGTGCCAGCTCACCAAGGCCTGGACCTCGAGAGACCCAGTACTTC
TRBV7-9,.,TRBJ2-1,TRBD2,CASSLVVAGGYEEQFF,TGTGCCAGCAGCTTAGTGGTAGCGGGAGGGTATGAGGAGCAGTTCTTC
TRBV3-1,.,TRBJ2-7,TRBD2,CASSQSLRGGYEQYF,TGTGCCAGCAGCCAATCTCTACGGGGGGGCTACGAGCAGTACTTC
TRBV6-1,few,TRBJ2-1,TRBD2,CASSQLAGVRNEQFF,TGTGCCAGCAGTCAACTAGCGGGGGTAAGGAATGAGCAGTTCTTC
TRBV5-1,few,TRBJ2-3,TRBD2,CASSPLAGRSDTQYF,TGCGCCAGCAGCCCCTTAGCGGGTCGCTCAGATACGCAGTATTTT
TRBV20-1,many,TRBJ1-6,.,CSARDGSVEYSPLHF,TGCAGTGCTAGAGATGGCTCCGTCGAATATTCACCCCTCCACTTT
TRBV12-3/TRBV12-4,many,TRBJ1-1,TRBD1,CASRQQGLNTEAFF,TGTGCCAGCAGACAACAGGGGTTGAACACTGAAGCTTTCTTT
TRBV12-3/TRBV12-4,many,TRBJ2-7,.,CASNLGYSPYEQYF,TGTGCCAGCAACCTTGGGTATAGTCCCTACGAGCAGTACTTC
TRBV28,.,TRBJ2-5,.,CASSRGGFEETQYF,TGTGCCAGCAGCCGAGGGGGATTCGAAGAGACCCAGTACTTC
TRBV30,few,TRBJ1-1,.,CAWSVRGGAEAFF,TGTGCCTGGAGTGTAAGGGGAGGGGCTGAAGCTTTCTTT
TRBV6-1,.,TRBJ1-5,.,CASGQGYSNQPQHF,TGTGCCAGCGGCCAGGGGTATAGCAATCAGCCCCAGCATTTT
TRBV10-3,.,TRBJ2-1,TRBD2,CAIGGLAGAYNEQFF,TGTGCCATCGGCGGACTAGCGGGGGCCTACAATGAGCAGTTCTTC